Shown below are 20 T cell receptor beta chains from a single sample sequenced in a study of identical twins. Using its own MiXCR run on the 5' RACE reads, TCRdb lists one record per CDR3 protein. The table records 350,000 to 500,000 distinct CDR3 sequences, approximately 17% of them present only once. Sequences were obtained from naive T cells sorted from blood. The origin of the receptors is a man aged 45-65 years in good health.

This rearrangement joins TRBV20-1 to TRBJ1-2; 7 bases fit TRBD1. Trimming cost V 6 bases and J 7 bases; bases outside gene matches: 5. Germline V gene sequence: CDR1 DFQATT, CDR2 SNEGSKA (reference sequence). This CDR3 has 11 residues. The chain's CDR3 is CSATRQGGYTF. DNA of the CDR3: TGCAGTGCAACAAGACAGGGTGGCTACACCTTC.

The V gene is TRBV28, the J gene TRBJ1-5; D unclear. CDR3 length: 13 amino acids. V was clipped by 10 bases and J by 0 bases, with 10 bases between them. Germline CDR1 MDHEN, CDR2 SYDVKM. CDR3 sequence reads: CATDRDSNQPQHF. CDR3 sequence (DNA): TGTGCCACCGACCGGGATAGCAATCAGCCCCAGCATTTT. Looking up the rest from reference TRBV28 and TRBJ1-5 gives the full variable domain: DVKVTQSSRYLVKRTGEKVFLECVQDMDHENMFWYRQDPGLGLRLIYFSYDVKMKEKGDIPEGYSVSREKKERFSLILESASTNQTSMYLCATDRDSNQPQHFGDGTRLSIL.

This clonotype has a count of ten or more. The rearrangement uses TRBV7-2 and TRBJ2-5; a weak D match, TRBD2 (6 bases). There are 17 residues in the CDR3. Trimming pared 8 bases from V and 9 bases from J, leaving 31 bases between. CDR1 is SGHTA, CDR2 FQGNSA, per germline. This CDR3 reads CASHSPKEGGVLGAQYF. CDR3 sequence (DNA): TGTGCCAGCCATTCCCCCAAGGAGGGCGGGGTACTGGGGGCCCAGTACTTC.

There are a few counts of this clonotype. The CDR3, as DNA: TGTGCCAGCAGTTACTCCTTTACTAATGAAAAACTGTTTTTT. Its protein product is CASSYSFTNEKLFF. This chain uses TRBV6-5 with TRBJ1-4; D unclear. Germline CDR1 and CDR2: MNHEY and SVGAGI. The V end lost 0 bases, the J end lost 2 bases, and 4 bases lay between the germline ends. The CDR3 loop spans 14 amino acids.

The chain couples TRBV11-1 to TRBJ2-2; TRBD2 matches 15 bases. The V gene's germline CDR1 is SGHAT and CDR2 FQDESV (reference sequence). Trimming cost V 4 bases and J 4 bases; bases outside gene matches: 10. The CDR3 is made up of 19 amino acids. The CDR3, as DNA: TGTGCCAGCAGCTCCGGCCCTAGGACTAGCGGGAGGGGCACCGGGGAGCTGTTTTTT. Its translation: CASSSGPRTSGRGTGELFF.

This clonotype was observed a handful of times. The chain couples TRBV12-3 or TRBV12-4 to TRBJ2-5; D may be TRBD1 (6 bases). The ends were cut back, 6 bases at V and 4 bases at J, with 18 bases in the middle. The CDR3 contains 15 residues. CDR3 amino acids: CASSQQLDSSETQYF. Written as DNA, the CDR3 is TGTGCCAGCAGCCAACAGTTGGACAGTTCAGAGACCCAGTACTTC.

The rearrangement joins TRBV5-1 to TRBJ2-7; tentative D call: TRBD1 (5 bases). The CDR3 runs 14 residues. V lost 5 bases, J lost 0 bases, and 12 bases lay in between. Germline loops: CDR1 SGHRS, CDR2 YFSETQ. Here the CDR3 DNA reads TGCGCCAGCAGAATACAGGACGCCTCCTACGAGCAGTACTTC. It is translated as CASRIQDASYEQYF.

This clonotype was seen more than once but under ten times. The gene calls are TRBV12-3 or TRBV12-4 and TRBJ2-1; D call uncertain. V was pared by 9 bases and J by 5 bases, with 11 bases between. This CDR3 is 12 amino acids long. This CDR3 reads CASHPLDNEQFF. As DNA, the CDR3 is TGTGCCAGTCACCCCCTTGACAATGAGCAGTTCTTC.

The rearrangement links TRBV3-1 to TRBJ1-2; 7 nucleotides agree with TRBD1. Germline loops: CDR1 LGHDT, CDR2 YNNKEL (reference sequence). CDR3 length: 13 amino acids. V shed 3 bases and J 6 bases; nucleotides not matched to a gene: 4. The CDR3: CASSQEGGHGYTF. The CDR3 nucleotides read TGTGCCAGCAGCCAGGAAGGGGGCCATGGCTACACCTTC.

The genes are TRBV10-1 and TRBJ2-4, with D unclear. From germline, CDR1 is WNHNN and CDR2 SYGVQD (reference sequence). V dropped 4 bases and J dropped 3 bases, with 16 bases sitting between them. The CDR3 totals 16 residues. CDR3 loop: CASSATTSTGKNIQYF. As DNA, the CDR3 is TGCGCCAGCAGTGCGACCACAAGCACGGGCAAAAACATTCAGTACTTC.

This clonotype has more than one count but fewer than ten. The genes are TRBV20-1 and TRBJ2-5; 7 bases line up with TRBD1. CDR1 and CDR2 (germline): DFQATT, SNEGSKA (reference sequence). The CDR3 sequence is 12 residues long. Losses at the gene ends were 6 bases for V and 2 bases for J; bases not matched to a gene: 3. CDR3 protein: CSALDRQETQYF. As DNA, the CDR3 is TGCAGTGCATTGGACAGGCAAGAGACCCAGTACTTC.

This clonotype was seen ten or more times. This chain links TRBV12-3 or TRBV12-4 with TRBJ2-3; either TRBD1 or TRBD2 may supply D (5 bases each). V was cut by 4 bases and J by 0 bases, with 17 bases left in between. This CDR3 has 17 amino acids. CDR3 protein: CASSSQVGRLSTDTQYF. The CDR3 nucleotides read TGTGCCAGCAGTTCCCAAGTGGGACGGTTAAGCACAGATACGCAGTATTTT.

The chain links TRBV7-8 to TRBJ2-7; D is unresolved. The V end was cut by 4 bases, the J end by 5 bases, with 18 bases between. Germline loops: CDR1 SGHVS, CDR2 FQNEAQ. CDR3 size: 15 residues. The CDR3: CASSYQPIPVHEQYF. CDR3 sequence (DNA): TGTGCCAGCAGCTACCAACCTATACCAGTCCACGAGCAGTACTTC.

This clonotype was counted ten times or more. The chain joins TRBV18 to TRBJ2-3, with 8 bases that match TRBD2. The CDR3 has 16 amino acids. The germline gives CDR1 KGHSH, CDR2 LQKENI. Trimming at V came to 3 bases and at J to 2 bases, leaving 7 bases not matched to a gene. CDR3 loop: CASSPPSGRPTDTQYF. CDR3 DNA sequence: TGTGCCAGCTCACCCCCCAGCGGGAGACCCACAGATACGCAGTATTTT.

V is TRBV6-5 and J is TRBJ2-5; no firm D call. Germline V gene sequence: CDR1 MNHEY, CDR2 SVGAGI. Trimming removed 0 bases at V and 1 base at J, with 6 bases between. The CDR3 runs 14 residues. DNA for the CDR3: TGTGCCAGCAGTTACTCGAACTTCCAAGAGACCCAGTACTTC. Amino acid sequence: CASSYSNFQETQYF.

The CDR3 nucleotides read TGTGCCACCAGGAGGGGGTCTTCTGGGGCCAACGTCCTGACTTTC. It encodes CATRRGSSGANVLTF. V and J are TRBV12-3 or TRBV12-4 and TRBJ2-6, with D possibly called TRBD1 or TRBD2 (6 bases each). The CDR3 totals 15 residues. V lost 10 bases and J 1 base, leaving 14 bases between the germline ends.

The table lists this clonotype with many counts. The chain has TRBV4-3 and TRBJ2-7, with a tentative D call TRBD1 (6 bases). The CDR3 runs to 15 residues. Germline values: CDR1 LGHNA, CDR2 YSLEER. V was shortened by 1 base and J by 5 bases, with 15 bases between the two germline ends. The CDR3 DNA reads TGCGCCAGCAGCCAAGTGTTAACAGGGCGGAACGAGCAGTACTTC. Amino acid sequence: CASSQVLTGRNEQYF.

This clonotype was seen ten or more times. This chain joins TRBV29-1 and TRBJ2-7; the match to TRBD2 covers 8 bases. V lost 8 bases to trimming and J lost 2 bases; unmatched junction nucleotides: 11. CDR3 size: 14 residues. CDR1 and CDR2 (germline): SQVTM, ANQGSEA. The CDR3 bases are TGCAGCTTTTTGAGCGGGAGCGCTCCCTACGAGCAGTACTTC. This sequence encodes CSFLSGSAPYEQYF.

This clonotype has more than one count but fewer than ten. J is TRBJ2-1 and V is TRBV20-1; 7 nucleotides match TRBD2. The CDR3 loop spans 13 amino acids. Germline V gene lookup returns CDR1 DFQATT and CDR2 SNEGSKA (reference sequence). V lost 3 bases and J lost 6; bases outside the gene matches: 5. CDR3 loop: CSARGPGGNEQFF. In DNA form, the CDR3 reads TGCAGTGCTAGGGGGCCGGGAGGCAATGAGCAGTTCTTC.

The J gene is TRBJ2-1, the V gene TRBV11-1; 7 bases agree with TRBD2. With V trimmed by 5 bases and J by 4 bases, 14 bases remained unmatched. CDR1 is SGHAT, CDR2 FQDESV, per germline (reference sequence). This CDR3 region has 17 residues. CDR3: CASSLYRGSPPYNEQFF. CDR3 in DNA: TGTGCCAGCAGCCTATACCGCGGGAGTCCGCCTTACAATGAGCAGTTCTTC.